These T cell receptor beta chains were read from a single sample in a study of blood T cells in healthy people across ages. Each CDR3 protein gets one entry after TCRdb re-called the 5' RACE reads with MiXCR. Of more than 650,000 distinct CDR3 sequences listed, 20% to 25% are singletons. The sample was blood. The receptors derive from an older man in good health. The CDR3 runs from the conserved cysteine through the conserved F or W. Fields, in order: CDR3 protein, CDR3 DNA, D gene, clone size, J gene, V gene. D genes are given only for firm matches. A clone size is listed for some rows: how often the clone was seen (once, few, many), or a class if it is expanded.

CASSLTTLDTEAFF	TGTGCCAGCAGTCTAACTACCCTTGACACTGAAGCTTTCTTT	NA	few	TRBJ1-1	TRBV7-3
CASSWDRTEETQYF	TGTGCCAGCAGCTGGGACAGGACCGAGGAGACCCAGTACTTC	TRBD1	NA	TRBJ2-5	TRBV11-2
CSARDRFETQYF	TGCAGTGCTAGGGACAGATTTGAGACCCAGTACTTC	NA	NA	TRBJ2-5	TRBV20-1
CASSLAKPVLPTDTQYF	TGTGCCAGCAGTTTAGCGAAGCCCGTCTTACCCACAGATACGCAGTATTTT	NA	NA	TRBJ2-3	TRBV12-3/TRBV12-4
CASSSHPGTSVGNIQYF	TGTGCCAGCAGCTCCCACCCTGGGACTAGCGTGGGGAACATTCAGTACTTC	TRBD2	NA	TRBJ2-4	TRBV7-2
CGSSTRRDTHEQFF	TGTGGCAGCAGTACTCGCCGGGACACCCATGAGCAGTTCTTC	NA	few	TRBJ2-1	TRBV28
CSARPPPGQGSTDTQYF	TGCAGTGCTAGACCCCCCCCCGGACAGGGTAGCACAGATACGCAGTATTTT	TRBD1	NA	TRBJ2-3	TRBV20-1
CASSEALRGIAGGLSGELFF	TGTGCCAGCAGTGAAGCGCTTCGCGGGATAGCGGGAGGGCTATCCGGGGAGCTGTTTTTT	TRBD2	few	TRBJ2-2	TRBV6-1
CSQLAKNYGYTF	TGCAGTCAACTGGCGAAAAACTATGGCTACACCTTC	NA	NA	TRBJ1-2	TRBV20-1
CASSLSGGIGYTF	TGTGCCAGCAGTTTGTCCGGGGGCATTGGCTACACCTTC	NA	few	TRBJ1-2	TRBV28
CASSTFPGTQYF	TGTGCCAGCAGTACCTTTCCCGGTACGCAGTATTTT	NA	NA	TRBJ2-3	TRBV28
CATSDSGTASEKLFF	TGTGCCACCAGTGACTCCGGGACAGCAAGTGAAAAACTGTTTTTT	TRBD1	NA	TRBJ1-4	TRBV24-1
CASRTGPTDTQYF	TGCGCCAGCAGAACGGGACCCACAGATACGCAGTATTTT	NA	NA	TRBJ2-3	TRBV5-1
CASSMTSKGEQFF	TGTGCCAGCAGCATGACTAGCAAGGGTGAGCAGTTCTTC	TRBD2	NA	TRBJ2-1	TRBV11-3
CASSWGQNNEQFF	TGTGCCAGCAGTTGGGGACAGAACAATGAGCAGTTCTTC	TRBD1	NA	TRBJ2-1	TRBV7-3
CASSLGGSPEAFF	TGTGCCAGCAGCTTAGGGGGCAGCCCTGAAGCTTTCTTT	NA	NA	TRBJ1-1	TRBV7-2
CASSLGARRTDTQYF	TGTGCCAGCAGCTTAGGGGCTAGGCGCACAGATACGCAGTATTTT	NA	many	TRBJ2-3	TRBV13
CASSLSAQGAGGYTF	TGTGCCAGCAGTTTAAGCGCACAGGGAGCGGGAGGCTACACCTTC	NA	few	TRBJ1-2	TRBV27
CSVTTSVIMDTQYF	TGCAGCGTGACTACTAGCGTAATCATGGATACGCAGTATTTT	TRBD2	NA	TRBJ2-3	TRBV29-1
CASSFRGFRYNEQFF	TGTGCCAGCAGTTTTCGAGGGTTTAGGTACAATGAGCAGTTCTTC	NA	NA	TRBJ2-1	TRBV28
CASSPYTGEWFEKLFF	TGTGCCAGCAGTCCCTACACAGGGGAATGGTTTGAAAAACTGTTTTTT	TRBD1	many	TRBJ1-4	TRBV28
CSASLGGAGTDTQYF	TGCAGTGCTAGCTTGGGGGGCGCGGGCACAGATACGCAGTATTTT	NA	NA	TRBJ2-3	TRBV20-1
CSARRQLNTEAFF	TGCAGTGCTAGGAGACAGTTGAACACTGAAGCTTTCTTT	NA	few	TRBJ1-1	TRBV20-1